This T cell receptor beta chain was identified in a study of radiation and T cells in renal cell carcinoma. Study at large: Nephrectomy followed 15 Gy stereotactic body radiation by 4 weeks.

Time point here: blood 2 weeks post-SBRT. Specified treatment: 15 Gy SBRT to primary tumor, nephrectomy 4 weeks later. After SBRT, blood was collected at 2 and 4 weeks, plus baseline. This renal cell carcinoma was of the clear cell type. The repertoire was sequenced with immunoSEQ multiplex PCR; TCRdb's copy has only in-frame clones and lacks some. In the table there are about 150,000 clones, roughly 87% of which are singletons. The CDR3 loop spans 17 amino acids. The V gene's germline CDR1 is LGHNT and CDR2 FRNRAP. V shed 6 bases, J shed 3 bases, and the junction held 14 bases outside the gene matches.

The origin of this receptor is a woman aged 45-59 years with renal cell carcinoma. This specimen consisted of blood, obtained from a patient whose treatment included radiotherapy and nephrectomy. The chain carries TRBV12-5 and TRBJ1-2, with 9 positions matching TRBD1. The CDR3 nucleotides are TGTGCTAGTGGCACCCGGGACAGGGATCAGTCAGACTATGGCTACACCTTC. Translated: CASGTRDRDQSDYGYTF. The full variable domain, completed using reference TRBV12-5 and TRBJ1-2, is DARVTQTPRHKVTEMGQEVTMRCQPILGHNTVFWYRQTMMQGLELLAYFRNRAPLDDSGMPKDRFSAEMPDATLATLKIQPSEPRDSAVYFCASGTRDRDQSDYGYTFGSGTRLTVV.